The text below deals with one TCR beta chain. As yet, its antigen is unknown. Method: immunoSEQ multiplex PCR; TCRdb's copy keeps in-frame clones and lacks some. This sample has about 190,000 clones, with just over 90% found just once. Germline V gene sequence: CDR1 GTSNPN, CDR2 SVGIG (reference sequence). CDR3 length: 14 residues. The V gene lost 1 base and the J gene lost 3 bases, with 9 bases spanning the gap. These data belong to a study of T cell responses to AZD1222 COVID-19 vaccine. Findings and caveats of the study: Baseline seropositivity characterized only six AZD1222 recipients. Unmutated variant regions are reportedly targeted by nearly half of spike-specific TCRs.

This TCR was recovered from an adult who received the MenACWY meningococcal vaccine as a control. V usage is TRBV30 and J usage is TRBJ1-4; D gene ambiguous. The source material was peripheral blood, sampled 28 days after the second dose of the MenACWY control vaccine. DNA of the CDR3: TGTGCCTGGAGTGCCGGGGTCTCTAATGAAAAACTGTTTTTT. Translating it yields CAWSAGVSNEKLFF.